This TCR beta chain was recorded in a study of siplizumab effects on memory and regulatory T cells. The germline V and J ends were trimmed by 1 base and 5 bases, with 14 bases remaining between them. Germline V gives CDR1 MGHDK, CDR2 SYGVNS. The CDR3 length is 15 residues. Libraries were prepared by immunoSEQ multiplex PCR; TCRdb keeps only in-frame clonotypes and omits some of them. The data hold around 100,000 clones, with over 90% observed a single time. J is TRBJ2-5 and V is TRBV25-1; no clear D gene. Sample: Tregs sorted from blood. This clonotype originated in a human donor in good health. This CDR3 reads CASSESRPSGETQYF. CDR3 coding DNA: TGTGCCAGCAGTGAATCCCGGCCTTCCGGCGAGACCCAGTACTTC.